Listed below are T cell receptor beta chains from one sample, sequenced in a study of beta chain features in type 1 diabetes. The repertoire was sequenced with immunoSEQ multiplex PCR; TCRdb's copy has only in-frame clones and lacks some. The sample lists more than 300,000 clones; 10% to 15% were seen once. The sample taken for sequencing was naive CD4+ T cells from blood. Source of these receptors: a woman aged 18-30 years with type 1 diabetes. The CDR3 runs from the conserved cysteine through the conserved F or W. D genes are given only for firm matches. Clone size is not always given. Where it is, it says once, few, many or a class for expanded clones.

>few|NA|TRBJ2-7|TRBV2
CASSEDLGRYEQYF
TGTGCCAGCAGTGAAGATCTGGGGAGGTACGAGCAGTACTTC
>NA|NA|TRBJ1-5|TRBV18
CASSPGAWGNQPQHF
TGTGCCAGCTCCCCTGGGGCTTGGGGCAATCAGCCCCAGCATTTT
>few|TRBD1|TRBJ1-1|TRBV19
CASSMSRGQIKNTEAFF
TGTGCCAGTAGTATGTCCAGGGGGCAGATCAAGAACACTGAAGCTTTCTTT
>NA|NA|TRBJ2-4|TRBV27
CASGGRAKNIQYF
TGTGCCAGCGGGGGCCGAGCCAAAAACATTCAGTACTTC
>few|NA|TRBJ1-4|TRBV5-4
CASSPDRLNEKLFF
TGTGCCAGCAGCCCGGACAGACTTAATGAAAAACTGTTTTTT
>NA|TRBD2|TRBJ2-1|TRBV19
CASTSPRSPGGNEQFF
TGTGCCAGTACCTCGCCCCGGAGCCCGGGGGGCAATGAGCAGTTCTTC
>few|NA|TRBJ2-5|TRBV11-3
CASSLDLGAASRPETQYF
TGTGCCAGCAGCTTAGATCTCGGAGCGGCGTCTCGGCCAGAGACCCAGTACTTC
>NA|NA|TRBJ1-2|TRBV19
CASSGQFQRGYTF
TGTGCCAGTAGTGGACAGTTCCAGAGGGGCTACACCTTC
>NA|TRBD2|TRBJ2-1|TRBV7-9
CASSPSGGEQFF
TGTGCCAGCAGCCCTAGCGGGGGGGAGCAGTTCTTC
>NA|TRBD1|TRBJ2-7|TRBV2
CASSGAGGFDEQYF
TGTGCCAGCAGTGGGGCAGGGGGCTTCGACGAGCAGTACTTC
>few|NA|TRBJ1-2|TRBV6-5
CASSRQSRNYGYTF
TGTGCCAGCAGCCGACAGAGCCGGAACTATGGCTACACCTTC
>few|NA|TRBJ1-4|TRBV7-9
CASSTDEKLFF
TGTGCCAGCAGCACGGATGAAAAACTGTTTTTT
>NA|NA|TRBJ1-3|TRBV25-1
CASSATVGNTIYF
TGTGCCAGCAGTGCGACAGTGGGGAACACCATATATTTT
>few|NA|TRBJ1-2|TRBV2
CASSEARVRGYTF
TGTGCCAGCAGTGAAGCGAGGGTCCGGGGCTACACCTTC
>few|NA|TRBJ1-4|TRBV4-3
CASSPRWQVLNEKLFF
TGCGCCAGCAGCCCCCGCTGGCAGGTACTCAATGAAAAACTGTTTTTT
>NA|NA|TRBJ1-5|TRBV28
CASRSAFRGQPQHF
TGTGCCAGCAGGAGCGCCTTCCGAGGACAGCCCCAGCATTTT
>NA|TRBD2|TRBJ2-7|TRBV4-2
CASSRTSVLTYEQYF
TGTGCCAGCAGCCGGACTAGCGTTTTAACCTACGAGCAGTACTTC
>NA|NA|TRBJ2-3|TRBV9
CASSVVGTDTQYF
TGTGCCAGCAGCGTAGTAGGCACAGATACGCAGTATTTT
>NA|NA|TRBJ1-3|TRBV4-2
CASSQGDQGTVSGNTIYF
TGTGCCAGCAGCCAAGGTGACCAGGGGACGGTCTCTGGAAACACCATATATTTT
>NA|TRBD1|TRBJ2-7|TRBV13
CASRTGGNSYEQYF
TGTGCCAGCAGAACAGGGGGGAATAGCTACGAGCAGTACTTC
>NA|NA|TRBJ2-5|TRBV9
CASSFTGHRRTETQYF
TGTGCCAGCAGCTTTACGGGACACCGGAGGACAGAGACCCAGTACTTC
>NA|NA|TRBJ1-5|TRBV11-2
CASSPTGEGINQPQHF
TGTGCCAGCAGCCCCACGGGGGAGGGAATCAATCAGCCCCAGCATTTT
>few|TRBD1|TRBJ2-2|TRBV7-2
CASSPGTGWSGELFF
TGTGCCAGCAGCCCCGGGACAGGGTGGTCCGGGGAGCTGTTTTTT
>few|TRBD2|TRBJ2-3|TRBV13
CASSSPSGRADTQYF
TGTGCCAGCAGCTCCCCTAGCGGGAGGGCAGATACGCAGTATTTT
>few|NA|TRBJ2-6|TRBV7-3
CASSPTGGANVLTF
TGTGCCAGCAGCCCTACCGGTGGGGCCAACGTCCTGACTTTC
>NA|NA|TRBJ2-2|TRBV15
CATSRDLQGAGELFF
TGTGCCACCAGCAGAGATCTACAGGGAGCCGGGGAGCTGTTTTTT
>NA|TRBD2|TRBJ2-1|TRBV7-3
CASSPEGLAGAEQFF
TGTGCCAGCAGCCCCGAGGGACTAGCGGGAGCTGAGCAGTTCTTC
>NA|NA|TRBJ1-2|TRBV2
CASSASYGYTF
TGTGCCAGCAGTGCCAGCTATGGCTACACCTTC
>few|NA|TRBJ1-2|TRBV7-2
CASSLLRTNYGYTF
TGTGCCAGCAGCTTACTACGTACTAACTATGGCTACACCTTC
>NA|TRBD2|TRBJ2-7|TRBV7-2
CASSLTTGTRFLEQYF
TGTGCCAGCAGCTTAACCACCGGGACTAGGTTTCTCGAGCAGTACTTC
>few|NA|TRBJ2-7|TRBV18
CASSPPTRGEQYF
TGTGCCAGCTCACCTCCGACTAGGGGCGAGCAGTACTTC
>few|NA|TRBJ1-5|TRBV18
CASSPETYSQPQHF
TGTGCCAGCTCACCAGAGACATATAGTCAGCCCCAGCATTTT
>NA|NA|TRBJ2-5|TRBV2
CASKRAEQETQYF
TGTGCCAGCAAGCGGGCAGAACAAGAGACCCAGTACTTC
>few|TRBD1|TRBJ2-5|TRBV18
CASSPAGQGSQETQYF
TGTGCCAGCTCACCAGCCGGACAGGGTTCCCAAGAGACCCAGTACTTC
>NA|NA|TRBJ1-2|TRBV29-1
CSVPARGTDYGYTF
TGCAGCGTCCCAGCCCGGGGGACCGACTATGGCTACACCTTC
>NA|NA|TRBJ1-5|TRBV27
CASSPAGKAGYSNQPQHF
TGTGCCAGCAGTCCCGCCGGGAAAGCTGGCTATAGCAATCAGCCCCAGCATTTT
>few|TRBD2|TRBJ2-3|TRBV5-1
CASSPAGATDTQYF
TGCGCCAGCAGCCCAGCGGGAGCCACAGATACGCAGTATTTT
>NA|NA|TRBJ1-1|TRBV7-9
CASIYNLEAFF
TGTGCCAGCATCTATAACCTTGAAGCTTTCTTT
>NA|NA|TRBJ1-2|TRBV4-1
CASSQDFPGPREYGYTF
TGCGCCAGCAGCCAAGATTTCCCCGGCCCGAGGGAGTATGGCTACACCTTC
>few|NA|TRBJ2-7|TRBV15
CATSRDPSYEQYF
TGTGCCACCAGCAGAGATCCCAGCTACGAGCAGTACTTC
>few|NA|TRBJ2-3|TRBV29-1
CSLLIQFTDTQYF
TGCAGCCTCTTAATACAATTCACAGATACGCAGTATTTT
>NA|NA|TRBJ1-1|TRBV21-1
CASSIPLLAFF
TGTGCCAGCAGCATTCCCCTCCTAGCTTTCTTT
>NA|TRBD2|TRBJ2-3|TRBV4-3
CASSQDGPSGGPQADTQYF
TGCGCCAGCAGCCAAGATGGGCCTAGCGGGGGGCCACAGGCAGATACGCAGTATTTT
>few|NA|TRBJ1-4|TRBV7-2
CASSTQRGGNEKLFF
TGTGCCAGCAGCACCCAGAGGGGGGGGAATGAAAAACTGTTTTTT
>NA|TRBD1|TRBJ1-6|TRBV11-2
CASSSDRGYIGSPLHF
TGTGCCAGCAGCTCGGACAGGGGATATATCGGTTCACCCCTCCACTTT
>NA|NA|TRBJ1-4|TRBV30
CAWSVLHGEKLFF
TGTGCCTGGAGTGTACTCCACGGTGAAAAACTGTTTTTT
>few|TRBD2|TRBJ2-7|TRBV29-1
CSVEELAGYEQYF
TGCAGCGTTGAAGAGCTAGCGGGGTACGAGCAGTACTTC
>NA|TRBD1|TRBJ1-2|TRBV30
CAWSTGAYGYTF
TGTGCCTGGAGTACAGGGGCCTATGGCTACACCTTC
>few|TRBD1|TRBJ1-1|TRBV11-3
CASGQGANTEAFF
TGTGCCAGTGGACAGGGGGCAAACACTGAAGCTTTCTTT
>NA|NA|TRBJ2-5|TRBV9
CASSVDGNQETQYF
TGTGCCAGCAGCGTAGATGGCAACCAAGAGACCCAGTACTTC
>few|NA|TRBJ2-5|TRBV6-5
CASTNAGQETQYF
TGTGCCAGCACCAATGCGGGGCAAGAGACCCAGTACTTC
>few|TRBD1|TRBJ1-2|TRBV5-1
CASSLDRVSGYTF
TGCGCCAGCAGCCTGGACAGGGTCAGTGGCTACACCTTC
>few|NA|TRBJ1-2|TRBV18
CASSPAGTTNYGYTF
TGTGCCAGCTCACCAGCGGGGACCACTAACTATGGCTACACCTTC
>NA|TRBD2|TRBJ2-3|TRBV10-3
CAISLIAGGSTDTQYF
TGTGCCATCAGCCTGATAGCGGGGGGGTCTACAGATACGCAGTATTTT
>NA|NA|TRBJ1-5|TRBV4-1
CASSQGGALTNQPQHF
TGCGCCAGCAGCCAGGGGGGGGCGCTGACTAATCAGCCCCAGCATTTT
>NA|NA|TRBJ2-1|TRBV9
CASSVDQAEQFF
TGTGCCAGCAGCGTAGATCAGGCCGAGCAGTTCTTC
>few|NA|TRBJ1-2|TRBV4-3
CASSQTGSNYGYTF
TGCGCCAGCAGCCAAACAGGGTCTAACTATGGCTACACCTTC
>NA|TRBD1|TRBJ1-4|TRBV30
CAGGTGGNEKLFF
TGTGCCGGAGGGACAGGGGGAAATGAAAAACTGTTTTTT
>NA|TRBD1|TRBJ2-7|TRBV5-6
CASSPGQGGYEQYF
TGTGCCAGCAGCCCAGGACAGGGAGGCTACGAGCAGTACTTC
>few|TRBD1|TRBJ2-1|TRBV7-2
CATQGQGASEQFF
TGTGCCACGCAGGGACAGGGGGCTTCGGAGCAGTTCTTC